This passage covers 21 T cell receptor beta chains from one sample sequenced in a study of blood T cell repertoires in COVID-19. Assay: immunoSEQ multiplex PCR; the TCRdb copy retains only in-frame clones and omits some. The data contain roughly 52,000 clones, about four fifths of them seen just once; the ten biggest clones take up roughly 6.4%. The sample taken for sequencing was peripheral blood. The receptors come from a human donor in a cohort sampled during active or convalescent COVID-19.

In this sample, this clone turned up a few times. The chain is built from TRBV9 and TRBJ1-6; a possible D gene is TRBD1 (6 bases). The CDR3 runs to 16 residues. CDR1 SGDLS and CDR2 YYNGEE come from the germline V gene. V lost 0 bases to trimming and J lost 0 bases, with 7 bases between them. The CDR3 loop is CASSVEGGSYNSPLHF. In nucleotides, the CDR3 is TGTGCCAGCAGCGTAGAAGGGGGCTCCTATAATTCACCCCTCCACTTT.

There are a few counts of this clone. The V and J genes are TRBV7-3 and TRBJ2-7; 7 bases align to TRBD1. This CDR3 has 14 amino acids. The germline V gene encodes CDR1 SGHTA and CDR2 FQGTGA. V lost 0 bases and J lost 2; bases outside the gene matches: 1. CDR3 coding DNA: TGTGCCAGCAGCTTAACGCAGGGGGCCTACGAGCAGTACTTC. Protein: CASSLTQGAYEQYF.

This sequence joins TRBV7-2 and TRBJ2-7; TRBD1 matches 7 bases. This CDR3 has 14 amino acids. Trimming took 4 bases from V and 2 from J; bases not matched to a gene: 5. The germline CDR1 and CDR2 sequences are SGHTA and FQGNSA. CDR3 amino acids: CASSSATGPYEQYF. CDR3 in DNA: TGTGCCAGCAGCTCGGCGACAGGGCCCTACGAGCAGTACTTC.

V and J are TRBV7-9 and TRBJ1-6, with 7 bases that match TRBD1. The germline gives CDR1 SEHNR, CDR2 FQNEAQ (reference sequence). This CDR3 is built from 14 residues. With V trimmed by 5 bases and J by 4 bases, 2 bases remained unmatched. CDR3 sequence: CASSQGGYNSPLHF. The CDR3 DNA is TGTGCCAGCAGCCAGGGGGGTTATAATTCACCCCTCCACTTT.

This rearrangement joins TRBV2 to TRBJ1-1; D is possibly TRBD1 (6 bases). Trimming shortened V by 6 bases and J by 2 bases, and 22 bases separated the two germline ends. Per germline, CDR1 SNHLY and CDR2 FYNNEI. The CDR3 runs 17 residues. The CDR3: CASSQPKQQGYNTEAFF. The DNA for the CDR3 is TGTGCCAGCAGCCAACCCAAACAACAGGGATACAACACTGAAGCTTTCTTT.

J is TRBJ1-4 and V is TRBV28, with TRBD1 matching 7 bases. This CDR3 comprises 15 residues. Germline-derived CDR1 and CDR2 are MDHEN and SYDVKM. V shed 6 bases and J 4 bases; nucleotides not matched to a gene: 8. The CDR3 region is CASSPRRGLNEKLFF. CDR3 DNA: TGTGCCAGCAGCCCCCGGAGGGGGCTTAATGAAAAACTGTTTTTT.

The V gene is TRBV19, the J gene TRBJ1-2; 7 nucleotides agree with TRBD1. The CDR3 covers 14 residues. Germline loops: CDR1 LNHDA, CDR2 SQIVND (reference sequence). The trim removed 5 bases at V and 4 bases at J, leaving 7 bases unmatched. CDR3 DNA: TGTGCCAGTAGTGCCCCGACAGGGACCTATGGCTACACCTTC. Translated, it gives CASSAPTGTYGYTF.

The rearrangement uses TRBV7-2 and TRBJ2-4, with D perhaps TRBD1 (7 bases). Looked up from germline, CDR1 is SGHTA and CDR2 is FQGNSA. This CDR3 spans 14 amino acids. V was pared by 4 bases and J by 3 bases, with 10 bases between. CDR3 protein: CASSWRDSKNIQYF. The DNA of the CDR3 is TGTGCCAGCAGCTGGCGGGACAGCAAAAACATTCAGTACTTC. Filled out from reference TRBV7-2 and TRBJ2-4, the complete variable domain reads GAGVSQSPSNKVTEKGKDVELRCDPISGHTALYWYRQSLGQGLEFLIYFQGNSAPDKSGLPSDRFSAERTGGSVSTLTIQRTQQEDSAVYLCASSWRDSKNIQYFGAGTRLSVL.

The rearrangement joins TRBV4-3 to TRBJ2-4; unclear D gene. The V gene's germline CDR1 is LGHNA and CDR2 YSLEER. The CDR3 contains 15 residues. Trimming left V 0 bases short and J 3 bases short, with 9 bases between. The CDR3 DNA sequence: TGCGCCAGCAGCCAAGATGGTGGTAGCAAAAACATTCAGTACTTC. Translating it yields CASSQDGGSKNIQYF.

This clone has a single count. This sequence joins TRBV27 and TRBJ1-5; the D is unclear. V was clipped by 5 bases and J by 1 base, with 6 bases between them. Germline CDR1 reads MNHEY; CDR2 reads SMNVEV (reference sequence). This CDR3 has 13 residues. CDR3 nucleotides: TGTGCCAGCAGTATCGCGAGCAATCAGCCCCAGCATTTT. Encoded protein: CASSIASNQPQHF.

DNA for the CDR3: TGTGCCAGCAGCGCCGGGACAGATAGCAATCAGCCCCAGCATTTT. Translation: CASSAGTDSNQPQHF. The chain uses TRBV5-4 and TRBJ1-5; 7 bases are a match to TRBD1. The germline V gene encodes CDR1 SGHNT and CDR2 YYREEE (reference sequence). The CDR3 is 15 amino acids. J lost 0 bases, V lost 4 bases, and 4 bases had no gene match.

This clone has more than one count but fewer than ten. The DNA for the CDR3 is TGCAGCGTTGAAACAGGGGGCGGAAACTATGGCTACACCTTC. Amino acid sequence: CSVETGGGNYGYTF. The V gene is TRBV29-1, the J gene TRBJ1-2, with 9 bases aligning to TRBD1. Germline V gene lookup returns CDR1 SQVTM and CDR2 ANQGSEA. The junction had 3 bases not matched to a gene; V was cut back by 2 bases and J by 2 bases. The CDR3 consists of 14 residues.

The rearrangement uses TRBV6-1 and TRBJ1-6; tentatively, D is TRBD1 (6 bases). Trimming left V 4 bases short and J 5 bases short, with 24 bases between. The germline V gene encodes CDR1 MNHNS and CDR2 SASEGT. The CDR3 runs 19 residues. CDR3 region: CASSVSVRVRGWNNSPLHF. In DNA, the CDR3 is TGTGCCAGCAGTGTTAGTGTTCGGGTCAGGGGTTGGAATAATTCACCCCTCCACTTT.

CDR3 bases: TGTGCCAGTAGTATAGGTACAGATGAAGCTTTCTTT. Translating gives CASSIGTDEAFF. The rearrangement links TRBV19 to TRBJ1-1; no definite D call. In germline, CDR1 is LNHDA, CDR2 SQIVND (reference sequence). Trimming pared 1 base from V and 7 bases from J, leaving 7 bases between. The CDR3 sequence is 12 residues long.

The CDR3 DNA sequence: TGTGCCAGCAGTTACTCGGGACAGGGGGCTATACAGATCACCGGGGAGCTGTTTTTT. It codes for CASSYSGQGAIQITGELFF. The chain joins TRBV6-2 or TRBV6-3 to TRBJ2-2; 12 nucleotides align to TRBD1. V shed 0 bases, J shed 4 bases, and the junction held 9 bases outside the gene matches. The CDR3 runs 19 residues. Germline lookup yields CDR1 MNHEY and CDR2 SVGEGT.

A few counts support this clone. V is TRBV21-1 and J is TRBJ1-1; the table's D gene call, TRBD1, was not cross checked with the DNA. TRBV21-1 is a listed pseudogene. The CDR3 consists of 14 residues. The CDR3 DNA reads as TGTGCCAGCAGCGGGGGACAGGGTGGGACTGAAGCTTTCTTT. Its protein is CASSGGQGGTEAFF.

Only a few counts were recorded for this clone. The chain uses TRBV12-3 or TRBV12-4 and TRBJ1-1, with TRBD1 matching 10 bases. The length of the CDR3 is 11 residues. V lost 5 bases to trimming and J lost 10 bases; unmatched junction nucleotides: 1. Here the CDR3 DNA reads TGTGCCAGCAGTCGGGACAGGGGAGCTTTCTTT. Translated, it gives CASSRDRGAFF.

This clone was recorded a few times. CDR3 sequence (DNA): TGTGCCAGCAGTTTCACCTCACAGACCTATGGCTACACCTTC. It translates to CASSFTSQTYGYTF. The rearrangement uses TRBV27 and TRBJ1-2; unclear D gene. Germline V gene sequence: CDR1 MNHEY, CDR2 SMNVEV (reference sequence). This CDR3 spans 14 amino acids. The V gene lost 3 bases and the J gene lost 4 bases, with 12 bases spanning the gap.

The chain combines TRBV23-1 with TRBJ1-1, with D unresolved. TRBV23-1 is an open reading frame, and its role is uncertain. CDR3 length: 14 residues. V gave up 6 bases and J gave up 1 base, with 12 bases separating them. The CDR3 DNA reads TGCGCCAGCAGGTATGGTTTCGGGAACACTGAAGCTTTCTTT. It specifies CASRYGFGNTEAFF.

The rearrangement links TRBV3-1 (or the pseudogene TRBV3-2) to TRBJ1-2; TRBD1 aligns across 8 bases. The junction had 10 bases not matched to a gene; V was cut back by 5 bases and J by 5 bases. Germline loops: CDR1 LGHDT, CDR2 YNNKEL (reference sequence). The CDR3 contains 15 residues. The chain's CDR3 is CASSYPGTGLYGYTF. The CDR3 DNA sequence: TGTGCCAGCAGCTACCCCGGGACAGGACTTTATGGCTACACCTTC.

The genes are TRBV10-3 and TRBJ2-7; perhaps TRBD1 as D (5 bases). V lost 4 bases, J lost 2 bases, and 6 bases lay in between. Germline CDR1 and CDR2: ENHRY and SYGVKD. CDR3 length: 12 residues. The CDR3 spells CAISGTTYEQYF. CDR3 DNA: TGTGCCATCAGTGGGACAACCTACGAGCAGTACTTC.